The clone carrying this TCR beta chain was seen a few times. What it binds is unknown. TCR alpha and TCR beta cDNA libraries with sample barcodes and UMIs came from 5'RACE using constant-segment primers. MiXCR, applied by TCRdb to the 5' RACE reads, yields one record per CDR3 protein. The sample holds 250,000 to 350,000 distinct CDR3 sequences, 15% to 20% seen once. The sample is drawn from a study of T-cell memory formation after mild COVID-19. Study-wide findings and caveats: For contracting clones, CD4+ ones sat mainly in CM and EM, CD8+ in EMRA.

V lost 6 bases to trimming and J lost 5 bases, with 16 bases between them. Germline loops: CDR1 SGHTA, CDR2 FQGNSA. The CDR3 sequence is 14 residues long. This TCR came from a man between 18 and 29 years old who had mild COVID-19 (a few samples of this study predate the infection). Cell type and time point are not known. What was sequenced was PBMCs or a T cell subset sorted from them (not recorded which). The rearrangement links TRBV7-2 to TRBJ2-5, with D perhaps matching TRBD1 or TRBD2 (5 bases each). CDR3 sequence reads: CASRSAGARETQYF. The CDR3 DNA is TGTGCCAGCAGGTCGGCCGGGGCGCGGGAGACCCAGTACTTC.